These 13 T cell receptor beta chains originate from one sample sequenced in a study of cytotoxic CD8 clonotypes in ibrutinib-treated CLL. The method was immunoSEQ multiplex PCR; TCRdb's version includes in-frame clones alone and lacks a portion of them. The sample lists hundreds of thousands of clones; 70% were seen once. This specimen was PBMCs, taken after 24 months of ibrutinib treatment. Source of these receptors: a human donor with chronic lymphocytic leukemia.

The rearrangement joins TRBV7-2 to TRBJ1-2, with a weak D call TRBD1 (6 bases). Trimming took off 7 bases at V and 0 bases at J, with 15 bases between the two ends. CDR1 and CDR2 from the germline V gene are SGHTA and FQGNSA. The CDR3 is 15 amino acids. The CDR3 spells CASKEWTDPNYGYTF. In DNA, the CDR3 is TGTGCCAGCAAGGAGTGGACAGACCCTAACTATGGCTACACCTTC.

Here the CDR3 reads CAWSRDGGYNYGYTF. For the CDR3, the DNA is TGTGCCTGGAGTCGGGACGGCGGTTATAACTATGGCTACACCTTC. The rearrangement links TRBV30 to TRBJ1-2; D might be TRBD1 (5 bases). The germline V gene encodes CDR1 GTSNPN and CDR2 SVGIG (reference sequence). This CDR3 comprises 15 residues. Between the trimmed V and J ends, which lost 2 bases and 1 base, there was a span of 14 bases.

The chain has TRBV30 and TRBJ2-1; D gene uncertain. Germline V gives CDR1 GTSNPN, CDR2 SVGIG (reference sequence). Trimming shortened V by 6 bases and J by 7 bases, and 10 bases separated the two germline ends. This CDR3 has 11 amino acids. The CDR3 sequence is CACTQMNEQFF. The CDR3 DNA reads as TGTGCCTGTACTCAGATGAATGAGCAGTTCTTC.

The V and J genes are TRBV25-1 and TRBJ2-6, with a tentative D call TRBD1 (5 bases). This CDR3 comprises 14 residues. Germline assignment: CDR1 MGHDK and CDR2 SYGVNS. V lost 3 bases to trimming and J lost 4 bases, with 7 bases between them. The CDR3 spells CASSEGPGANVLTF. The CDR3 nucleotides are TGTGCCAGCAGTGAGGGGCCGGGGGCCAACGTCCTGACTTTC.

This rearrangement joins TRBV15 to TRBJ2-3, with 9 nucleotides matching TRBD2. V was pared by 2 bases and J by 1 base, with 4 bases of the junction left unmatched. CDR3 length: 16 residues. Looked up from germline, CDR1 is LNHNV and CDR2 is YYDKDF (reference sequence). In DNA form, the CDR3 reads TGTGCCACCAGCAGACGCGGGAGGGAAGGCACAGATACGCAGTATTTT. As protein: CATSRRGREGTDTQYF.

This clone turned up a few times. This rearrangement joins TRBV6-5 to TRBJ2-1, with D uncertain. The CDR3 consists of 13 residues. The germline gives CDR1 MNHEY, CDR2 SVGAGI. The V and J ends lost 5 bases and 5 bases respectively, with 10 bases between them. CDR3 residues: CASSRVFDNEQFF. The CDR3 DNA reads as TGTGCCAGCAGTAGGGTCTTCGACAATGAGCAGTTCTTC.

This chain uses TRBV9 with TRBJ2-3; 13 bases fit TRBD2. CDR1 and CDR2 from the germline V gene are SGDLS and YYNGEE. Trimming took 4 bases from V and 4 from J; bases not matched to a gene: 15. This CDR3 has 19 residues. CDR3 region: CASSPPGLAGSLGADTQYF. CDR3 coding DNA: TGTGCCAGCAGCCCCCCGGGACTAGCGGGATCTCTTGGCGCAGATACGCAGTATTTT.

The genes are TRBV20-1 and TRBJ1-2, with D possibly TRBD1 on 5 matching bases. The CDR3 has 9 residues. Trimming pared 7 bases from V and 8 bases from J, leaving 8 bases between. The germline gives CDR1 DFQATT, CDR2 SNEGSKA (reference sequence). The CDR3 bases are TGCAGTGACAGGACCGGCTACACCTTC. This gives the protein CSDRTGYTF.

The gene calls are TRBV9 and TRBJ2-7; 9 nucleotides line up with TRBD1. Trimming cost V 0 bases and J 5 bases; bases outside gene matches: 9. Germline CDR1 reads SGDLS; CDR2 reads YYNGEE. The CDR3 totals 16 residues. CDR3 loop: CASSVAGGGQGHEQYF. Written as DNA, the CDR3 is TGTGCCAGCAGCGTAGCCGGAGGGGGACAGGGCCACGAGCAGTACTTC.

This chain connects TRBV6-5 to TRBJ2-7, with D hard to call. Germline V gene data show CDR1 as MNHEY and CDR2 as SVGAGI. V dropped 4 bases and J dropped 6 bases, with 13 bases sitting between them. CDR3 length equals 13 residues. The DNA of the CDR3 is TGTGCCAGCAGTTTCGCGCGGATTGGCGAGCAGTACTTC. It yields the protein CASSFARIGEQYF.

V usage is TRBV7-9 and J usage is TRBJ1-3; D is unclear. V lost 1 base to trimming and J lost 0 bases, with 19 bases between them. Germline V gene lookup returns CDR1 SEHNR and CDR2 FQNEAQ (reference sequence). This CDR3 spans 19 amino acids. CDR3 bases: TGTGCCAGCAGCTTAGTCATTATAGCCCAGTCATTCTCTGGAAACACCATATATTTT. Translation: CASSLVIIAQSFSGNTIYF.

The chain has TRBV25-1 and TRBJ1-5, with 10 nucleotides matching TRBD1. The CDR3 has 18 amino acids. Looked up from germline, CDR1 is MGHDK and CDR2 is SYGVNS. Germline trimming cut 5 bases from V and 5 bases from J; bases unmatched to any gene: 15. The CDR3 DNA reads TGTGCCAGCAGTCGTGGGGGGACAGGGGACCACCGTGATCAGCCCCAGCATTTT. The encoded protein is CASSRGGTGDHRDQPQHF.

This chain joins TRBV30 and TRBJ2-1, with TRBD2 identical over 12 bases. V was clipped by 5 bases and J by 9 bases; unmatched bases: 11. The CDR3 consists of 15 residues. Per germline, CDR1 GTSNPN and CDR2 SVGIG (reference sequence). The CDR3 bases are TGTGCCTGGCAAGAGACTAGCGGGAGACTGAGTGAGCAGTTCTTC. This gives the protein CAWQETSGRLSEQFF.